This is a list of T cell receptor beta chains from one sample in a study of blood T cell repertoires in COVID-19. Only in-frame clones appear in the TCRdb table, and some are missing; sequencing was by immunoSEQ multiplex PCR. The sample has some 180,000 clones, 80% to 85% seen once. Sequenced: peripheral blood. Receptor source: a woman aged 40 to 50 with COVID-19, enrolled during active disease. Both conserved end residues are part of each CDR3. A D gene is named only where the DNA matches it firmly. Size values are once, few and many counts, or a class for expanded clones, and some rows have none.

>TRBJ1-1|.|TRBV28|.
CASSLEDTEAFF
TGTGCCAGCAGCCTCGAGGACACTGAAGCTTTCTTT
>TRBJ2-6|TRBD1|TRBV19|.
CASTSDRAGANVLTF
TGTGCCAGTACCTCCGACAGGGCTGGGGCCAACGTCCTGACTTTC
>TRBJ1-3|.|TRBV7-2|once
CASSLSGKGNTIYF
TGTGCCAGCAGCTTGAGCGGCAAGGGAAACACCATATATTTT
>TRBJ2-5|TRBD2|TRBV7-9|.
CASMSPPSGDWETQYF
TGTGCCAGTATGTCTCCGCCTAGCGGGGACTGGGAGACCCAGTACTTC
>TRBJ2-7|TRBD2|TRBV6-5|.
CASSLPGLAREQYF
TGTGCCAGCAGTTTGCCGGGACTAGCGCGCGAGCAGTACTTC
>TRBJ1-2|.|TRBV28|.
CASSLLYGDASYGYTF
TGTGCCAGCAGTTTATTGTACGGAGACGCTAGCTATGGCTACACCTTC
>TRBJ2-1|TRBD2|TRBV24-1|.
CATSDLPGLATGEQFF
TGTGCCACCAGTGATTTGCCGGGACTAGCGACCGGGGAGCAGTTCTTC
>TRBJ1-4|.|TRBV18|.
CASSRRENNEKLFF
TGTGCCAGCTCACGAAGGGAGAATAATGAAAAACTGTTTTTT
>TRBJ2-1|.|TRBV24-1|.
CATSDSLNDEQFF
TGTGCCACCAGTGATTCCCTAAACGATGAGCAGTTCTTC
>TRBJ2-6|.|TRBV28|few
CASSLVVGTGDPGANVLTF
TGTGCCAGCAGTTTAGTTGTGGGCACGGGGGACCCTGGGGCCAACGTCCTGACTTTC
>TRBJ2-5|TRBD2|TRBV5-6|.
CASSPSGLVETQYF
TGTGCCAGCAGCCCCTCGGGACTAGTTGAGACCCAGTACTTC
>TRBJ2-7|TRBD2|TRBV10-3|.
CAIRAGGTSHEQYF
TGTGCCATCAGGGCGGGAGGGACGAGCCACGAGCAGTACTTC
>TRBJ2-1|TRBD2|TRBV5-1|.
CASRGTSGTTSSEQFF
TGCGCCAGCAGGGGAACTAGCGGGACCACCAGCAGTGAGCAGTTCTTC
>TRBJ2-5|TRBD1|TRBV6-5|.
CASNRDRGQETQYF
TGTGCCAGCAACCGGGACAGGGGCCAAGAGACCCAGTACTTC
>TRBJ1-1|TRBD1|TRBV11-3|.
CASSSGTGRTEAFF
TGTGCCAGCAGCTCCGGGACAGGCCGCACTGAAGCTTTCTTT
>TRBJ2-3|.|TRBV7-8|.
CASSLDRADTQYF
TGTGCCAGCAGCTTAGACAGGGCAGATACGCAGTATTTT
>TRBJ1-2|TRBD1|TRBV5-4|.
CASSLEGGLGYTF
TGTGCCAGCAGCTTGGAAGGGGGCCTTGGCTACACCTTC